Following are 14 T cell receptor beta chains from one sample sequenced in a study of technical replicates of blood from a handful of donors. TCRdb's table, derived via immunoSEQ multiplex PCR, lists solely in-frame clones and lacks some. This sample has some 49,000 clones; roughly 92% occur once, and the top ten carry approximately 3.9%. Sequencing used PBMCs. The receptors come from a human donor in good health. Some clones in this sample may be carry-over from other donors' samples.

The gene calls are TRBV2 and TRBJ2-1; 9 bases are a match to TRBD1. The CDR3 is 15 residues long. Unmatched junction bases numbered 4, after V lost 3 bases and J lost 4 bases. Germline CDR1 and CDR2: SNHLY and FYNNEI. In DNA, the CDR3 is TGTGCCAGCAGTGAGGACAGGGGACAGTACAATGAGCAGTTCTTC. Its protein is CASSEDRGQYNEQFF.

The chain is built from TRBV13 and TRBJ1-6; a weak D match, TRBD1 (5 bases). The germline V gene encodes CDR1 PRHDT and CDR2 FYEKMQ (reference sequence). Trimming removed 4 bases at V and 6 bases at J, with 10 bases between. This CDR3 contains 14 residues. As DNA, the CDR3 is TGTGCCAGCAGCTCGGGGGGAGGTAATTCACCCCTCCACTTT. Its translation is CASSSGGGNSPLHF.

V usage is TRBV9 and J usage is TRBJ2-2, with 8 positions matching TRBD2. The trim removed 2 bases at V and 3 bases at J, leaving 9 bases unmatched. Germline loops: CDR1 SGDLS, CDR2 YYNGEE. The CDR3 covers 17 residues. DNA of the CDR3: TGTGCCAGCAGCGTCGGTTTGCGGGGGGCACACACCGGGGAGCTGTTTTTT. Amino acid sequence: CASSVGLRGAHTGELFF.

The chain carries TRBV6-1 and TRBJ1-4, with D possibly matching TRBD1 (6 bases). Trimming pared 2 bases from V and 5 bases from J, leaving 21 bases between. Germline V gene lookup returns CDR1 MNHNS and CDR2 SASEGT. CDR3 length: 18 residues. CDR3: CASSERFDRPLANEKLFF. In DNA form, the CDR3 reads TGTGCCAGCAGTGAAAGGTTCGACAGGCCACTCGCCAATGAAAAACTGTTTTTT.

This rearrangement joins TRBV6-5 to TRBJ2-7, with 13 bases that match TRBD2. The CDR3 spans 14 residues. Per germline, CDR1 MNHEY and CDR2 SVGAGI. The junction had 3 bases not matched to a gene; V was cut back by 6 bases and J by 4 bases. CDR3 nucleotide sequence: TGTGCCAGCAGACGACTAGCGGGGGGTTACGAGCAGTACTTC. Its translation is CASRRLAGGYEQYF.

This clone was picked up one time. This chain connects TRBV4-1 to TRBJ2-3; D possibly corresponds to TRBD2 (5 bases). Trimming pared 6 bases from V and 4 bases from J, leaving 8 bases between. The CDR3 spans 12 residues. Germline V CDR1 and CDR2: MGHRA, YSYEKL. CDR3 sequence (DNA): TGCGCCAGCAGAACTAGTTCAGATACGCAGTATTTT. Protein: CASRTSSDTQYF.

DNA for the CDR3: TGTGCCAGCAGCCAACAAAACACCGGGGAGCTGTTTTTT. Translating it yields CASSQQNTGELFF. The genes are TRBV14 and TRBJ2-2; D uncertain. With 2 bases removed from V and 2 bases from J, the gap between germline ends came to 3 bases. This CDR3 has 13 residues. The germline CDR1 and CDR2 sequences are SGHDN and FVKESK.

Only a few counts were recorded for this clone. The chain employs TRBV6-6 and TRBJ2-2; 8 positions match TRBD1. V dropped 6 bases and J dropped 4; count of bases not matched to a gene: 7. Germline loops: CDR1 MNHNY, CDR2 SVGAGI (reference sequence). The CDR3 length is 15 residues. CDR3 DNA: TGTGCCAGCAGCCTAACAGGGGGAAGCACCGGGGAGCTGTTTTTT. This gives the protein CASSLTGGSTGELFF.

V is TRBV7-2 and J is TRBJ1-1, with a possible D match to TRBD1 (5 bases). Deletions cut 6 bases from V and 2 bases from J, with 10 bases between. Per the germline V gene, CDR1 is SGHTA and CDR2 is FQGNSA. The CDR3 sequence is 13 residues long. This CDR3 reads CASRPQANTEAFF. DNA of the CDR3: TGTGCCAGCAGACCACAGGCTAACACTGAAGCTTTCTTT.

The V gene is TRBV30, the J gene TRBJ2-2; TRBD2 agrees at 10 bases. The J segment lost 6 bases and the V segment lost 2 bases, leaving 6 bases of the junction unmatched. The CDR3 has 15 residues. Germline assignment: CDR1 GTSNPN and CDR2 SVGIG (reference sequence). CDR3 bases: TGTGCCTGGAGTCCGCTAGCGGGAGTAGCCGGGGAGCTGTTTTTT. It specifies CAWSPLAGVAGELFF.

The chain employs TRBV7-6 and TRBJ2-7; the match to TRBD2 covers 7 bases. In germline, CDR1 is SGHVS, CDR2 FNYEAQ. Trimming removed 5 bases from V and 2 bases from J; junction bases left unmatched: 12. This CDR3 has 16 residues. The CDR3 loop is CASSQRSVGGTYEQYF. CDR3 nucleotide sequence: TGTGCCAGCAGCCAGAGGTCCGTCGGGGGGACCTACGAGCAGTACTTC.

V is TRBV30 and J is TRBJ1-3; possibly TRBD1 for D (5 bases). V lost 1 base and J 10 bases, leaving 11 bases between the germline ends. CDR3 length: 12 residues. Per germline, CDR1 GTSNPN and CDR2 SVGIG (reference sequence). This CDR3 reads CAWSGQLLTIYF. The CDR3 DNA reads TGTGCCTGGAGTGGACAGTTGTTGACCATATATTTT.

The CDR3 here is CASSRTGGEQYF. CDR3 in DNA: TGTGCCAGCAGCCGGACAGGGGGCGAGCAGTACTTC. The rearrangement links TRBV5-5 to TRBJ2-7; 10 bases fit TRBD1. The J segment lost 6 bases and the V segment lost 4 bases, leaving 1 base of the junction unmatched. Germline CDR1 and CDR2: SGHKS and YYEKEE (reference sequence). The length of the CDR3 is 12 residues.

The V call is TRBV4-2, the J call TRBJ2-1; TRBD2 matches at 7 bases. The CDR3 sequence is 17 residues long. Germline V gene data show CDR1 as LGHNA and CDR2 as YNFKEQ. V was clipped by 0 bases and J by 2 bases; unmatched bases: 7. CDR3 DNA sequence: TGTGCCAGCAGCCAAGATTGGTCTAGCGGAACCTACAATGAGCAGTTCTTC. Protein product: CASSQDWSSGTYNEQFF.